Below, 16 T cell receptor beta chains from the same sample are listed, as sequenced in a study of shared clonotypes between healthy human individuals (TCRdb year 2020). The library was generated by the immunoSEQ multiplex PCR assay. What TCRdb holds here is the immuneACCESS table cut down to in-frame rearrangements. Part of the clones is not present; checked against another copy, under half of the missing clones reflect an unresolved V gene, and the others are unexplained. Within this sample are some 1,400,000 clones, with approximately 96% of them counted one time only. The leading ten clones occupy roughly 1.1% of the sample. The sequencing sample was made of naive CD4+ T cells sorted from blood. Taken with the paper, the label for cell subset or site translates to: CD45RA+ positively selected. Every receptor here comes from a man aged 25-45 years in good health.

The V call is TRBV2, the J call TRBJ2-1, with TRBD2 matching 7 bases. This CDR3 has 14 amino acids. V shed 7 bases and J 8 bases; nucleotides not matched to a gene: 11. Looked up from germline, CDR1 is SNHLY and CDR2 is FYNNEI. The CDR3 nucleotides read TGTGCCAGCATTGCGGGAGAAATGCTCTATGAGCAGTTCTTC. Protein: CASIAGEMLYEQFF.

The chain employs TRBV7-6 and TRBJ1-1; D perhaps matches TRBD1 (6 bases). CDR1 and CDR2 from the germline V gene are SGHVS and FNYEAQ. The V end was cut by 1 base, the J end by 0 bases, with 6 bases between. This CDR3 spans 14 amino acids. DNA for the CDR3: TGTGCCAGCAGCTTAGGACAGGTGAACACTGAAGCTTTCTTT. It encodes CASSLGQVNTEAFF.

The genes are TRBV7-2 and TRBJ1-3; D gene uncertain. Trimming took off 4 bases at V and 4 bases at J, with 2 bases between the two ends. Germline values: CDR1 SGHTA, CDR2 FQGNSA. The CDR3 contains 11 residues. CDR3 nucleotide sequence: TGTGCCAGCAGCTGGGGAAACACCATATATTTT. Its protein is CASSWGNTIYF.

The rearrangement links TRBV6-1 to TRBJ2-1, with D perhaps TRBD2 (6 bases). The CDR3 runs to 13 residues. Trimming stripped 6 bases from V and 7 bases from J, with 13 bases between. CDR1 and CDR2 from the germline V gene are MNHNS and SASEGT. The CDR3 DNA is TGTGCCAGCAGGGGATCAGGGAGGAATGAGCAGTTCTTC. Translation gives CASRGSGRNEQFF.

Regarding this clone: This same CDR3 is encoded by further DNA sequences in the sample. The CDR3 bases are TGTGCCAGCAGAGGGGTTTCCTACGAGCAGTACTTC. This sequence encodes CASRGVSYEQYF. The chain uses TRBV11-2 and TRBJ2-7; perhaps TRBD1 as D (5 bases). V was pared by 6 bases and J by 1 base, with 7 bases between. The CDR3 is 12 amino acids. Germline CDR1 SGHAT, CDR2 FQNNGV.

The chain uses TRBV29-1 and TRBJ2-2, with a possible D match to TRBD1 (5 bases). Germline CDR1 is SQVTM and CDR2 is ANQGSEA. This CDR3 spans 13 amino acids. V was shortened by 4 bases and J by 5 bases, with 11 bases between the two germline ends. In DNA, the CDR3 is TGCAGCGTTGCGAACAGGTTGACCGGGGAGCTGTTTTTT. It is translated as CSVANRLTGELFF.

This clone was found once. V usage is TRBV10-2 and J usage is TRBJ1-2; possibly TRBD1 for D (6 bases). V dropped 6 bases and J dropped 0 bases, with 14 bases sitting between them. Germline loops: CDR1 WSHSY, CDR2 SAAADI. This CDR3 is 15 amino acids long. The CDR3 reads CASSDTGSANYGYTF. As DNA, the CDR3 is TGCGCCAGCAGCGATACAGGGTCGGCTAACTATGGCTACACCTTC.

The chain links TRBV18 to TRBJ2-3, with D uncertain. Germline values: CDR1 KGHSH, CDR2 LQKENI. The V gene lost 3 bases and the J gene lost 2 bases, with 9 bases spanning the gap. The CDR3 spans 14 residues. CDR3 DNA sequence: TGTGCCAGCTCACCTCGGGCCTTCACAGATACGCAGTATTTT. Its protein product is CASSPRAFTDTQYF. Together with reference TRBV18 and TRBJ2-3, the CDR3 gives the full variable domain: NAGVMQNPRHLVRRRGQEARLRCSPMKGHSHVYWYRQLPEEGLKFMVYLQKENIIDESGMPKERFSAEFPKEGPSILRIQQVVRGDSAAYFCASSPRAFTDTQYFGPGTRLTVL.

The chain joins TRBV11-2 to TRBJ2-1; 9 bases agree with TRBD2. The CDR3 runs 18 residues. Germline CDR1 SGHAT, CDR2 FQNNGV. V shed 5 bases and J 6 bases; nucleotides not matched to a gene: 17. This chain's CDR3 is CASSRRTTSAGGSNEQFF. DNA of the CDR3: TGTGCCAGCAGCCGCCGGACAACGAGTGCGGGAGGGAGCAATGAGCAGTTCTTC. The whole variable domain, remainder taken from reference TRBV11-2 and TRBJ2-1, is EAGVAQSPRYKIIEKRQSVAFWCNPISGHATLYWYQQILGQGPKLLIQFQNNGVVDDSQLPKDRFSAERLKGVDSTLKIQPAKLEDSAVYLCASSRRTTSAGGSNEQFFGPGTRLTVL.

V usage is TRBV18 and J usage is TRBJ2-6; 8 nucleotides agree with TRBD1. The germline CDR1 and CDR2 sequences are KGHSH and LQKENI. V dropped 2 bases and J dropped 0; count of bases not matched to a gene: 9. The CDR3 spans 19 residues. The CDR3 protein is CASSPLGGQDYSGANVLTF. In nucleotides, the CDR3 is TGTGCCAGCTCACCATTAGGGGGACAGGATTACTCTGGGGCCAACGTCCTGACTTTC.

The J gene is TRBJ1-3, the V gene TRBV7-2; D is possibly TRBD1 (5 bases). Germline V gene lookup returns CDR1 SGHTA and CDR2 FQGNSA. CDR3 size: 12 residues. V lost 6 bases, J lost 7 bases, and 10 bases lay in between. In DNA form, the CDR3 reads TGTGCCAGCAGTCGATGGGGGAACACCATATATTTT. This gives the protein CASSRWGNTIYF.

This chain connects TRBV18 to TRBJ2-5; 10 bases are a match to TRBD2. The CDR3 is 14 amino acids. Unmatched junction bases numbered 4, after V lost 5 bases and J lost 4 bases. The germline V gene encodes CDR1 KGHSH and CDR2 LQKENI. CDR3 sequence reads: CASSFSSGRETQYF. Written as DNA, the CDR3 is TGTGCCAGCTCATTCTCTAGCGGGAGAGAGACCCAGTACTTC.

The chain is built from TRBV15 and TRBJ1-5; a weak D match, TRBD1 (5 bases). CDR3 length equals 15 residues. The ends were cut back, 1 base at V and 4 bases at J, with 11 bases in the middle. Germline CDR1 is LNHNV and CDR2 is YYDKDF (reference sequence). CDR3 amino acids: CATSRGQGGNQPQHF. The CDR3 DNA reads TGTGCCACCAGCAGAGGGCAGGGAGGGAATCAGCCCCAGCATTTT.

This clone has just one count. The chain is built from TRBV5-1 and TRBJ2-5, with D perhaps TRBD1 or TRBD2 (5 bases each). The CDR3 has 15 residues. V lost 4 bases, J lost 2 bases, and 15 bases lay in between. Germline V gene data show CDR1 as SGHRS and CDR2 as YFSETQ. CDR3 in amino acids: CASSLAPGSQETQYF. The CDR3 nucleotides are TGCGCCAGCAGCCTAGCCCCAGGGTCACAAGAGACCCAGTACTTC.

The V and J genes are TRBV5-1 and TRBJ2-2; 8 bases fit TRBD1. Germline loops: CDR1 SGHRS, CDR2 YFSETQ. This CDR3 spans 17 amino acids. Trimming took 5 bases from V and 4 from J; bases not matched to a gene: 13. For the CDR3, the DNA is TGCGCCAGCAGACAAAACACCGGGACAGGTGGCACCGGGGAGCTGTTTTTT. This gives the protein CASRQNTGTGGTGELFF.

V usage is TRBV2 and J usage is TRBJ2-3; 8 bases fit TRBD2. The CDR3 is 15 amino acids. In germline, CDR1 is SNHLY, CDR2 FYNNEI. V lost 6 bases to trimming and J lost 2 bases; unmatched junction nucleotides: 7. CDR3 protein: CASSPGRAITDTQYF. CDR3 sequence (DNA): TGTGCCAGCAGCCCCGGGAGGGCCATCACAGATACGCAGTATTTT.